These T cell receptor beta chains were read from a single sample in a study of OX40 agonist ivuxolimab in advanced cancers. Sequencing used immunoSEQ multiplex PCR; TCRdb keeps in-frame clones, though not all of them. The sample consists of tens of thousands of clones, 75% to 95% of them appearing once. The material sequenced was CD4+ or CD8+ T cells sorted from blood, taken in a trial of the OX40 agonist ivuxolimab. Receptor source: an adult with an advanced solid tumor such as melanoma, head and neck, liver or kidney cancer. Both conserved end residues are part of each CDR3. D genes are given only for firm matches. Size tells how often a clone was seen (once, few, many) or the class of an expanded clone, and some rows leave it out.

D gene: .
V gene: TRBV7-9
clone size: .
J gene: TRBJ2-7
CDR3 protein: CASSPIAGRGDEQYF
CDR3 DNA: TGTGCCAGCAGCCCCATCGCGGGCAGGGGAGACGAGCAGTACTTC

D gene: TRBD2
V gene: TRBV5-1
clone size: once
J gene: TRBJ2-7
CDR3 protein: CASRTLAGGSYEQYF
CDR3 DNA: TGCGCCAGCAGGACCCTAGCGGGAGGGTCCTACGAGCAGTACTTC

D gene: .
V gene: TRBV27
clone size: .
J gene: TRBJ2-4
CDR3 protein: CASSLFPGAKNIQYF
CDR3 DNA: TGTGCCAGCAGTTTATTTCCGGGAGCCAAAAACATTCAGTACTTC

D gene: TRBD2
V gene: TRBV7-6
clone size: .
J gene: TRBJ2-7
CDR3 protein: CASSLGLAGTYEQYF
CDR3 DNA: TGTGCCAGCAGCTTAGGGCTAGCGGGAACCTACGAGCAGTACTTC

D gene: .
V gene: TRBV27
clone size: .
J gene: TRBJ1-1
CDR3 protein: CASSLGPLGLGDTEAFF
CDR3 DNA: TGTGCCAGCAGTTTGGGCCCCCTCGGTTTGGGGGACACTGAAGCTTTCTTT

D gene: .
V gene: TRBV6-4
clone size: .
J gene: TRBJ2-7
CDR3 protein: CASSYSRLASVYEQYF
CDR3 DNA: TGTGCCAGCAGTTACTCGCGGCTAGCTTCTGTCTACGAGCAGTACTTC

D gene: .
V gene: TRBV7-9
clone size: .
J gene: TRBJ2-7
CDR3 protein: CASSFLARTDEQYF
CDR3 DNA: TGTGCCAGCAGCTTCCTAGCGAGAACCGACGAGCAGTACTTC

D gene: .
V gene: TRBV28
clone size: once
J gene: TRBJ2-3
CDR3 protein: CASSPLQRGMEGAEDTQYF
CDR3 DNA: TGTGCCAGCAGTCCTCTCCAGAGGGGGATGGAGGGGGCAGAAGATACGCAGTATTTT

D gene: TRBD2
V gene: TRBV9
clone size: .
J gene: TRBJ2-1
CDR3 protein: CASSDPSREGGEQFF
CDR3 DNA: TGTGCCAGCAGCGATCCTTCGCGGGAGGGTGGTGAGCAGTTCTTC

D gene: TRBD2
V gene: TRBV27
clone size: .
J gene: TRBJ2-1
CDR3 protein: CASGTSGSLGEQFF
CDR3 DNA: TGTGCCAGCGGGACTAGCGGGAGCTTGGGTGAGCAGTTCTTC

D gene: .
V gene: TRBV4-2
clone size: .
J gene: TRBJ2-7
CDR3 protein: CASSQEAPAGLPDEQYF
CDR3 DNA: TGTGCCAGCAGCCAAGAGGCCCCGGCAGGGCTACCTGACGAGCAGTACTTC

D gene: .
V gene: TRBV19
clone size: .
J gene: TRBJ1-5
CDR3 protein: CASSIIRGFVDNQPQHF
CDR3 DNA: TGTGCCAGTAGTATTATACGGGGGTTCGTTGACAATCAGCCCCAGCATTTT

D gene: TRBD2
V gene: TRBV7-2
clone size: .
J gene: TRBJ2-7
CDR3 protein: CASSLAVFGLAGGEQYF
CDR3 DNA: TGTGCCAGCAGCTTAGCAGTATTTGGACTAGCGGGAGGCGAGCAGTACTTC

D gene: TRBD1
V gene: TRBV18
clone size: .
J gene: TRBJ1-4
CDR3 protein: CASSPPGQATNEKLFF
CDR3 DNA: TGTGCCAGCTCACCACCGGGACAGGCAACTAATGAAAAACTGTTTTTT

D gene: .
V gene: TRBV10-1
clone size: once
J gene: TRBJ2-2
CDR3 protein: CASSQGMVGELFF
CDR3 DNA: TGCGCCAGCAGTCAGGGTATGGTCGGGGAGCTGTTTTTT

D gene: .
V gene: TRBV27
clone size: .
J gene: TRBJ1-2
CDR3 protein: CASSLSVRAAEGYTF
CDR3 DNA: TGTGCCAGCAGTTTATCAGTCAGGGCGGCGGAGGGCTACACCTTC

D gene: TRBD2
V gene: TRBV7-2
clone size: .
J gene: TRBJ2-2
CDR3 protein: CASSLGLAGAYTGELFF
CDR3 DNA: TGTGCCAGCAGCTTAGGACTAGCGGGAGCATACACCGGGGAGCTGTTTTTT

D gene: .
V gene: TRBV5-8
clone size: .
J gene: TRBJ2-1
CDR3 protein: CASSTTPLAEGGNEQFF
CDR3 DNA: TGTGCCAGCAGCACCACCCCTTTAGCGGAGGGGGGCAATGAGCAGTTCTTC

D gene: .
V gene: TRBV7-9
clone size: .
J gene: TRBJ2-1
CDR3 protein: CASSLSVGLHEQFF
CDR3 DNA: TGTGCCAGCAGCTTAAGTGTCGGACTTCATGAGCAGTTCTTC

D gene: TRBD1
V gene: TRBV11-2
clone size: .
J gene: TRBJ2-3
CDR3 protein: CASSPQTGTDTQYF
CDR3 DNA: TGTGCCAGCAGCCCCCAGACAGGGACAGATACGCAGTATTTT

D gene: .
V gene: TRBV10-2
clone size: .
J gene: TRBJ1-1
CDR3 protein: CASSESGEAFF
CDR3 DNA: TGCGCCAGCAGTGAGTCAGGTGAAGCTTTCTTT

D gene: TRBD1
V gene: TRBV6-6
clone size: .
J gene: TRBJ1-5
CDR3 protein: CASSYHPDRGEQPQHF
CDR3 DNA: TGTGCCAGCAGTTACCACCCGGACAGGGGTGAGCAGCCCCAGCATTTT

D gene: TRBD1
V gene: TRBV19
clone size: .
J gene: TRBJ2-1
CDR3 protein: CASSIHTGVYNEQFF
CDR3 DNA: TGTGCCAGTAGTATTCATACAGGGGTCTACAATGAGCAGTTCTTC

D gene: TRBD2
V gene: TRBV27
clone size: once
J gene: TRBJ2-2
CDR3 protein: CVSRMAGGITGELFF
CDR3 DNA: TGTGTCAGCAGAATGGCGGGAGGAATCACCGGGGAGCTGTTTTTT

D gene: .
V gene: TRBV27
clone size: .
J gene: TRBJ2-1
CDR3 protein: CASSLSVSSYNEQFF
CDR3 DNA: TGTGCCAGCAGTTTATCTGTGAGCTCCTACAATGAGCAGTTCTTC

D gene: TRBD1
V gene: TRBV7-9
clone size: once
J gene: TRBJ2-3
CDR3 protein: CASSSPGTGWGYTQYF
CDR3 DNA: TGTGCCAGCAGCTCCCCCGGGACAGGGTGGGGATATACGCAGTATTTT

D gene: TRBD2
V gene: TRBV14
clone size: .
J gene: TRBJ2-5
CDR3 protein: CASSSPTSGIAETQYF
CDR3 DNA: TGTGCCAGCAGCAGCCCTACTAGCGGGATTGCAGAGACCCAGTACTTC

D gene: TRBD1
V gene: TRBV7-2
clone size: .
J gene: TRBJ1-4
CDR3 protein: CASSSTGGKEKLFF
CDR3 DNA: TGTGCCAGCAGCTCGACAGGGGGTAAAGAAAAACTGTTTTTT

D gene: TRBD2
V gene: TRBV9
clone size: .
J gene: TRBJ2-3
CDR3 protein: CASSVGGLGEWGDTQYF
CDR3 DNA: TGTGCCAGCAGCGTAGGGGGACTAGGCGAATGGGGAGATACGCAGTATTTT

D gene: TRBD1
V gene: TRBV11-3
clone size: .
J gene: TRBJ2-1
CDR3 protein: CASSLASGTGGHNEQFF
CDR3 DNA: TGTGCCAGCAGCTTAGCTTCGGGGACAGGCGGTCACAATGAGCAGTTCTTC